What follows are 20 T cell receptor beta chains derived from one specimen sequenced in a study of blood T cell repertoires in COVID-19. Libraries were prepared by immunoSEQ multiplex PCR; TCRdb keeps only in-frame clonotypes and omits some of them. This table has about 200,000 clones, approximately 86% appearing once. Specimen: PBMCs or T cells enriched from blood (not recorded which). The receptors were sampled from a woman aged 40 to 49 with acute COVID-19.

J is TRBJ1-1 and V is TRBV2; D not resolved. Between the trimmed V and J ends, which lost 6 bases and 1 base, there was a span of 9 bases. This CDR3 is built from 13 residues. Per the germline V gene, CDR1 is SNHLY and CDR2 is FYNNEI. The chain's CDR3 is CASRFEENTEAFF. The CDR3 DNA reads TGTGCCAGCAGGTTCGAGGAGAACACTGAAGCTTTCTTT.

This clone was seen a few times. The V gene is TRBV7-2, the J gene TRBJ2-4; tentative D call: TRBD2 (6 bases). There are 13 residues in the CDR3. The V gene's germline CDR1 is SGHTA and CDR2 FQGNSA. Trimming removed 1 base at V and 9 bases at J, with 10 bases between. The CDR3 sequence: CASSLGGEGIQYF. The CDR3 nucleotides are TGTGCCAGCAGCTTAGGGGGGGAAGGCATTCAGTACTTC.

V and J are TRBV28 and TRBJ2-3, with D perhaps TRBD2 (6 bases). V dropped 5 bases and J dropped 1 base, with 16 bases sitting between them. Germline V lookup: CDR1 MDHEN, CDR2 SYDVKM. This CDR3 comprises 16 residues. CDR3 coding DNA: TGTGCCAGCAGTCCTCCCCGGGGGACTGGCACAGATACGCAGTATTTT. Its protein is CASSPPRGTGTDTQYF.

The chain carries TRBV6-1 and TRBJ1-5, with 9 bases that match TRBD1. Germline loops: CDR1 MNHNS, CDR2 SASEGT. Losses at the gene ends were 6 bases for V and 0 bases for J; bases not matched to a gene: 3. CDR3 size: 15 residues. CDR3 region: CASSGTGNSNQPQHF. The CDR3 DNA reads TGTGCCAGCAGCGGGACAGGGAATAGCAATCAGCCCCAGCATTTT.

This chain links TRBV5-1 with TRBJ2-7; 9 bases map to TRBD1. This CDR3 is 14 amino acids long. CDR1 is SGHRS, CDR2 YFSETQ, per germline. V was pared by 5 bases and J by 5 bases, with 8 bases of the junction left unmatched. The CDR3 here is CASRESDRGHEQYF. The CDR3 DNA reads TGCGCCAGCAGGGAGTCGGACAGGGGCCACGAGCAGTACTTC.

The CDR3 sequence is CASSVRDRNTGELFF. As DNA, the CDR3 is TGTGCCAGCAGCGTGCGGGACAGAAACACCGGGGAGCTGTTTTTT. The V gene is TRBV5-4, the J gene TRBJ2-2; possible D gene TRBD1, 7 bases. Looked up from germline, CDR1 is SGHNT and CDR2 is YYREEE (reference sequence). Trimming shortened V by 4 bases and J by 2 bases, and 12 bases separated the two germline ends. The CDR3 length is 15 residues.

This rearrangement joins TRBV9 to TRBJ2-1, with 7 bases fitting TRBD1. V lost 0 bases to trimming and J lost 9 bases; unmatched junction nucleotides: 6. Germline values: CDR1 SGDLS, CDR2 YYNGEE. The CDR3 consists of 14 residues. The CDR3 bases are TGTGCCAGCAGCGTAGGTACAGGGGTGGGTGAGCAGTTCTTC. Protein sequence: CASSVGTGVGEQFF.

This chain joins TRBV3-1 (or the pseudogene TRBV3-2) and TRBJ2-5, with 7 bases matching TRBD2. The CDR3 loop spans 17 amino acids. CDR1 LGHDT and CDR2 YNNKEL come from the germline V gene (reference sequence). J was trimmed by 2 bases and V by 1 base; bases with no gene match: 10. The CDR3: CASSQGLAVRTQETQYF. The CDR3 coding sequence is TGTGCCAGCAGCCAAGGGCTAGCGGTACGAACGCAAGAGACCCAGTACTTC.

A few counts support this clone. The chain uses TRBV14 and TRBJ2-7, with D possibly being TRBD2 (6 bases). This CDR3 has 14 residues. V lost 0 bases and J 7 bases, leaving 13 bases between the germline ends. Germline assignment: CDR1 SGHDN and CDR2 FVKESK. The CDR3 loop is CASSQDLRAGEQYF. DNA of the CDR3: TGTGCCAGCAGCCAAGATCTCAGGGCGGGGGAGCAGTACTTC.

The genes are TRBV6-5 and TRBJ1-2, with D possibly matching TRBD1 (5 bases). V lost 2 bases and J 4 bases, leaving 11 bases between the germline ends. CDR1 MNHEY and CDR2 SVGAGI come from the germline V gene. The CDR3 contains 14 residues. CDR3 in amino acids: CASSYGRGIYGYTF. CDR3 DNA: TGTGCCAGCAGTTACGGGAGGGGCATCTATGGCTACACCTTC.

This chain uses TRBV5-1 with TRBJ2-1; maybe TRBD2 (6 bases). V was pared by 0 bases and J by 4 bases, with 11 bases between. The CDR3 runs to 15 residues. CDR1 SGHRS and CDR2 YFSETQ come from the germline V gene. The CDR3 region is CASSLGGMGYNEQFF. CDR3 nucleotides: TGCGCCAGCAGCTTGGGCGGGATGGGGTACAATGAGCAGTTCTTC.

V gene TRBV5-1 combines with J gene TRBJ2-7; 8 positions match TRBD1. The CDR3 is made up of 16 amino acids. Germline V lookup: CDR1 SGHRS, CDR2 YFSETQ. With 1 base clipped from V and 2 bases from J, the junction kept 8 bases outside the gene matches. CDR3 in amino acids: CASSLNAGQATYEQYF. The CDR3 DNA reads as TGCGCCAGCAGCTTGAATGCGGGACAGGCAACCTACGAGCAGTACTTC.

The CDR3 nucleotides are TGTGCCAGCAGCCAAGCTAGCGGTGCCTACAATGAGCAGTTCTTC. It encodes CASSQASGAYNEQFF. The V and J genes are TRBV3-1 (or the pseudogene TRBV3-2) and TRBJ2-1; 7 nucleotides agree with TRBD2. The germline V gene encodes CDR1 LGHDT and CDR2 YNNKEL (reference sequence). The CDR3 runs 15 residues. Trimming cost V 1 base and J 2 bases; bases outside gene matches: 2.

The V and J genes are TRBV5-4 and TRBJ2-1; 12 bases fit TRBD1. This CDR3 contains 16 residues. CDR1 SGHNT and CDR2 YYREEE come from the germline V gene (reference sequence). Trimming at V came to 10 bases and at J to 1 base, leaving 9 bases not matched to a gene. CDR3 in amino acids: CAGGQGAVNSYNEQFF. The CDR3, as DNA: TGTGCCGGGGGACAGGGGGCGGTTAATTCCTACAATGAGCAGTTCTTC.

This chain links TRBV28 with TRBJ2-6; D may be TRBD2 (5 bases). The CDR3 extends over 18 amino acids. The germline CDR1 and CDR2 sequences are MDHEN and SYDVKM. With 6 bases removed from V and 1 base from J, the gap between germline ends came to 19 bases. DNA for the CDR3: TGTGCCAGCAGCCTCCTCGGGGTTACACAGTCTGGGGCCAACGTCCTGACTTTC. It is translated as CASSLLGVTQSGANVLTF.

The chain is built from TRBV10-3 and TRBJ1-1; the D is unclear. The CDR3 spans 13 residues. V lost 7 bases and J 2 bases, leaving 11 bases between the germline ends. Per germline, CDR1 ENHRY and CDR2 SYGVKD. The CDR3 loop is CAITPGANTEAFF. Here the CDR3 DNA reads TGTGCCATCACCCCCGGAGCTAACACTGAAGCTTTCTTT.

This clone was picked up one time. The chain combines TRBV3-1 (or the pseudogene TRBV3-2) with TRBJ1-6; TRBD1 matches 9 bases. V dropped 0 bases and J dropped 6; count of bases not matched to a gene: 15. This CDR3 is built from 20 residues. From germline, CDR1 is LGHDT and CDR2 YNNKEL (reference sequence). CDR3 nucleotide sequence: TGTGCCAGCAGCCAAGACCGGGACAGGGCGTTGCGGGTGTCTAATTCACCCCTCCACTTT. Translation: CASSQDRDRALRVSNSPLHF.

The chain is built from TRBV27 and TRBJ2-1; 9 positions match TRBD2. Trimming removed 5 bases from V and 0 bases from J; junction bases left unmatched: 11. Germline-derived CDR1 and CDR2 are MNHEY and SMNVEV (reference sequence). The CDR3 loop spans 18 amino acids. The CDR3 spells CASSQDTFSGSSYNEQFF. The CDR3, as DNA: TGTGCCAGCAGTCAAGATACCTTTAGCGGGAGCTCCTACAATGAGCAGTTCTTC.

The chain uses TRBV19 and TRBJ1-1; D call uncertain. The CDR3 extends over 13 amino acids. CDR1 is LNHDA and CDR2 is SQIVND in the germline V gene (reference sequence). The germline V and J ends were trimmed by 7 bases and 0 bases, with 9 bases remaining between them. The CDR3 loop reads CASISLLNTEAFF. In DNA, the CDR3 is TGTGCCAGTATTAGTCTCTTGAACACTGAAGCTTTCTTT.

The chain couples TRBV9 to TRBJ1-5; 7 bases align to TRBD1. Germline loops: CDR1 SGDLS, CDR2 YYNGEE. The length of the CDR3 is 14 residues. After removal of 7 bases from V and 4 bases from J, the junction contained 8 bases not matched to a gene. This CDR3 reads CASSLTGSNQPQHF. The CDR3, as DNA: TGTGCCAGCTCGTTGACAGGGAGTAATCAGCCCCAGCATTTT.